The T cell receptor beta chain described here comes from a study of CD8 T cells in ankylosing spondylitis. This clonotype has more than one count but fewer than ten. Trimming left V 5 bases short and J 1 base short, with 14 bases between. The CDR3 has 14 amino acids. The germline V gene encodes CDR1 DFQATT and CDR2 SNEGSKA (reference sequence). TCRdb called the 5' RACE reads again in MiXCR, with one record for every CDR3 protein. The sample includes some 130,000 distinct CDR3 sequences, roughly 15% of them seen just once. Sequencing was carried out using blood, either unsorted or a sorted T cell fraction (not recorded which). The TCR sequence derives from a female donor with ankylosing spondylitis or in good health (not recorded which). This chain connects TRBV20-1 to TRBJ1-1, with unresolved D. This CDR3 is CSAPVGGRNTEAFF. The CDR3 DNA reads as TGCAGTGCTCCCGTGGGTGGCAGGAACACTGAAGCTTTCTTT.